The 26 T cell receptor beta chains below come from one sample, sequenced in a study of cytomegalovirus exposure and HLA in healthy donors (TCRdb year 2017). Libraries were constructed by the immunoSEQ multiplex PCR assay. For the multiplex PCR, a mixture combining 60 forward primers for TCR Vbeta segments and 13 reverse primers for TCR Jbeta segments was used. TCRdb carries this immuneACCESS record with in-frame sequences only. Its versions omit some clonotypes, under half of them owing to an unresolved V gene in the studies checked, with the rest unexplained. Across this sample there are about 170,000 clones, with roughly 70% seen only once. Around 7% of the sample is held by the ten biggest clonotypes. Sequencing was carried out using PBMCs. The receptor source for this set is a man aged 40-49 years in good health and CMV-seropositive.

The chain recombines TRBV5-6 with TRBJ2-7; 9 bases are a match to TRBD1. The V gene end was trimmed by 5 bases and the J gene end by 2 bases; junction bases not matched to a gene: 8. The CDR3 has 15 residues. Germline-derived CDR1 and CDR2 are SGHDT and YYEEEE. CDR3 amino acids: CASSRTGEDTYEQYF. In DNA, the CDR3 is TGTGCCAGCAGTCGGACAGGGGAGGACACCTACGAGCAGTACTTC.

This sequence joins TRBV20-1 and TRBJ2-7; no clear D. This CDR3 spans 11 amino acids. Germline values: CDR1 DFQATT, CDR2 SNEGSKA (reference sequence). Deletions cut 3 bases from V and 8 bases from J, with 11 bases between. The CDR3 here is CSASGTNKQYF. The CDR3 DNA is TGCAGTGCTAGTGGTACTAATAAGCAGTACTTC.

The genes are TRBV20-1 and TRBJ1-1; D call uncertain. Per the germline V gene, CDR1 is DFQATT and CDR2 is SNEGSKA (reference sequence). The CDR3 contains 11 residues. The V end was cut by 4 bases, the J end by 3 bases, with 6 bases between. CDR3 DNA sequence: TGCAGTGCTAAACGGGACACTGAAGCTTTCTTT. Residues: CSAKRDTEAFF.

The CDR3 bases are TGTGCCAGCAGCTTGGCCCCAGGGAACTCCTACGAGCAGTACTTC. This gives the protein CASSLAPGNSYEQYF. This chain joins TRBV5-5 and TRBJ2-7, with TRBD1 as a possible D gene (5 bases). The germline CDR1 and CDR2 sequences are SGHKS and YYEKEE (reference sequence). This CDR3 has 15 amino acids. Trimming left V 0 bases short and J 0 bases short, with 10 bases between.

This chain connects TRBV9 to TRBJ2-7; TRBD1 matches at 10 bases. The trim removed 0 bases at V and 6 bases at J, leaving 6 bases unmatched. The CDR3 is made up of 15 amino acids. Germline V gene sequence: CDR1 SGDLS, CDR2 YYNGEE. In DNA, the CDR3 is TGTGCCAGCAGCGTAGCCGGGACAGGGGAGTTCGAGCAGTACTTC. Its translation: CASSVAGTGEFEQYF.

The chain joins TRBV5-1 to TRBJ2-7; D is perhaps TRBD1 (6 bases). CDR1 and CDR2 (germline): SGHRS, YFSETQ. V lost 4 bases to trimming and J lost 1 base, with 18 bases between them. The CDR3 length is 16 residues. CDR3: CASSVAPGQKSYEQYF. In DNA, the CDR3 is TGCGCCAGCAGCGTGGCACCGGGACAAAAATCCTACGAGCAGTACTTC.

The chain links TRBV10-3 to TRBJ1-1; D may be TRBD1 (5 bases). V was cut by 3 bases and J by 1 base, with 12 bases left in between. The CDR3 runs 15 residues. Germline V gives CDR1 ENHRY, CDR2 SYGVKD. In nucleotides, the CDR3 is TGTGCCATCAGTGATCCGGGCAGGGCGAACACTGAAGCTTTCTTT. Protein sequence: CAISDPGRANTEAFF.

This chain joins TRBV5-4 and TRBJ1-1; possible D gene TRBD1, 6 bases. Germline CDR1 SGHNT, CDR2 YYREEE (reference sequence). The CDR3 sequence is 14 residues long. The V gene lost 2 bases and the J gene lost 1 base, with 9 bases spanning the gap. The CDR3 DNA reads TGTGCCAGCAGCTTAGGGGGACAGAACACTGAAGCTTTCTTT. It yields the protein CASSLGGQNTEAFF.

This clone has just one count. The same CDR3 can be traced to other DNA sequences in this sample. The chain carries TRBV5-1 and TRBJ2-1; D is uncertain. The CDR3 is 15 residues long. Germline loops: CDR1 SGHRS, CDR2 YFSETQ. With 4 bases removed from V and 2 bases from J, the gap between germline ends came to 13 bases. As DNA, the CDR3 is TGCGCCAGCAGCACCACGGGTTTGGCCTACAATGAGCAGTTCTTC. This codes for CASSTTGLAYNEQFF. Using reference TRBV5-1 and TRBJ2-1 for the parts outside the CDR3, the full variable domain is KAGVTQTPRYLIKTRGQQVTLSCSPISGHRSVSWYQQTPGQGLQFLFEYFSETQRNKGNFPGRFSGRQFSNSRSEMNVSTLELGDSALYLCASSTTGLAYNEQFFGPGTRLTVL.

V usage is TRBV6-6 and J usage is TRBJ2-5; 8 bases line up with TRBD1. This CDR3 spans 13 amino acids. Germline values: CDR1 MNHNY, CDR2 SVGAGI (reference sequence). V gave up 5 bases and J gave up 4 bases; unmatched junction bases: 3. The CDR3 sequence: CASSTTGAETQYF. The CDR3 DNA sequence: TGTGCCAGCAGTACGACAGGGGCAGAGACCCAGTACTTC.

The CDR3 DNA sequence: TGTGCCAGCAGTTACGACAGTTCTGGGGCCAACGTCCTGACTTTC. It is translated as CASSYDSSGANVLTF. This rearrangement joins TRBV28 to TRBJ2-6, with D perhaps TRBD1 (5 bases). CDR1 is MDHEN and CDR2 is SYDVKM in the germline V gene. This CDR3 has 15 amino acids. Trimming left V 4 bases short and J 1 base short, with 8 bases between.

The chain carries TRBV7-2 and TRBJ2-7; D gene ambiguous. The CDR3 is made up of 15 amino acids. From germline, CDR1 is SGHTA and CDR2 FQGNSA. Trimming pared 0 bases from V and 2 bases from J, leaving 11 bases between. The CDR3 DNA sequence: TGTGCCAGCAGCTTAGCGAGAGCAGGAACCTACGAGCAGTACTTC. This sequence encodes CASSLARAGTYEQYF.

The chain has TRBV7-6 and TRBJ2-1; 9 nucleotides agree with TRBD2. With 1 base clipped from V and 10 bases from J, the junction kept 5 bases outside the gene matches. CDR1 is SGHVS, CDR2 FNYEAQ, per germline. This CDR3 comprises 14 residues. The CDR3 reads CASSLGGGALEQFF. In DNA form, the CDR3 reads TGTGCCAGCAGCTTAGGCGGGGGGGCATTGGAGCAGTTCTTC.

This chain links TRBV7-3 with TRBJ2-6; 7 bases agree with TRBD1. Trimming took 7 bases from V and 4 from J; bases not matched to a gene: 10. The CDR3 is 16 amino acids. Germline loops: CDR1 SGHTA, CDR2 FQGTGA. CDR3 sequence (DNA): TGTGCCAGCACCCCAACAGGGGCTCCCGGGGCCAACGTCCTGACTTTC. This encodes CASTPTGAPGANVLTF.

CDR3 amino acids: CASRGGFQPQHF. The CDR3 region has the DNA TGTGCCAGTAGGGGGGGTTTCCAGCCCCAGCATTTT. The rearrangement uses TRBV19 and TRBJ1-5, with a tentative D call TRBD1 (5 bases). The CDR3 totals 12 residues. The germline CDR1 and CDR2 sequences are LNHDA and SQIVND (reference sequence). With 6 bases removed from V and 7 bases from J, the gap between germline ends came to 10 bases.

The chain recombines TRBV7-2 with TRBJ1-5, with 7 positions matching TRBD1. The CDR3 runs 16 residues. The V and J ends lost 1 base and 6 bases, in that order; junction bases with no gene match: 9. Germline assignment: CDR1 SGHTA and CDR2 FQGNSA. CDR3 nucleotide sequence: TGTGCCAGCAGCTTAGTGGGCAGTCAGGGGGGTCAGCCCCAGCATTTT. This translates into CASSLVGSQGGQPQHF.

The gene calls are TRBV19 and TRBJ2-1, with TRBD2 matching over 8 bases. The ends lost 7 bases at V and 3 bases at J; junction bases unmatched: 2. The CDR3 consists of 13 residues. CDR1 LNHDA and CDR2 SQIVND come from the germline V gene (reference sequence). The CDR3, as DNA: TGTGCCAGTAAAAGCGGGGGCTACAATGAGCAGTTCTTC. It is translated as CASKSGGYNEQFF.

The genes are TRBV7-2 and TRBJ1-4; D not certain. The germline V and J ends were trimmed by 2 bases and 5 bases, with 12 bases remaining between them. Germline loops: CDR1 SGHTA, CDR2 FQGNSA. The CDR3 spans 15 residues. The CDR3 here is CASSLKRRSNEKLFF. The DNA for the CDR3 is TGTGCCAGCAGCTTAAAACGCCGGTCGAATGAAAAACTGTTTTTT.

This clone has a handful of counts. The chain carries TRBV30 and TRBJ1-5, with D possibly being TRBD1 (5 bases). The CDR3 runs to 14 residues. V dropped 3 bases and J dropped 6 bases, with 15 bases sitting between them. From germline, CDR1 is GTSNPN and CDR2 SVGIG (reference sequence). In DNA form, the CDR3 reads TGTGCCTGGAGCCGGGACTCGGCAGGTCAGCCCCAGCATTTT. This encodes CAWSRDSAGQPQHF.

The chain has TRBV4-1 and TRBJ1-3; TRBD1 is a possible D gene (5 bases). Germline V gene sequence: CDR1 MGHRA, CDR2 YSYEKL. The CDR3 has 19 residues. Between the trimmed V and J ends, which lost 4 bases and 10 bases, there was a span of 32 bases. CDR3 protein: CASSPNPAGRQADPRTIYF. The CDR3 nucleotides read TGCGCCAGCAGCCCCAACCCCGCGGGACGACAAGCAGACCCCAGGACCATATATTTT.

CDR3 nucleotide sequence: TGTGCCAGCAGCTCCGACAGGGGGGAGAGCGAGCAGTACTTC. Translated: CASSSDRGESEQYF. V gene TRBV7-9 combines with J gene TRBJ2-7; 9 bases align to TRBD1. This CDR3 contains 14 residues. Germline V gene sequence: CDR1 SEHNR, CDR2 FQNEAQ (reference sequence). V shed 4 bases and J 6 bases; nucleotides not matched to a gene: 7.

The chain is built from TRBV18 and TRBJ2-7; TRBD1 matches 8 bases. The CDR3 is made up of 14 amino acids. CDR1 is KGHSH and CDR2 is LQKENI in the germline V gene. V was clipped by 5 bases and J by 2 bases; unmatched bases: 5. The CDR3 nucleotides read TGTGCCAGCTCATCGACAGGGGCGGCCTACGAGCAGTACTTC. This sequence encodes CASSSTGAAYEQYF.

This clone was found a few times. CDR3 in DNA: TGTGCCAGCAGTTCCCTCCAGGGGGTTCAGCCCCAGCATTTT. Its translation is CASSSLQGVQPQHF. This chain joins TRBV27 and TRBJ1-5, with 7 nucleotides matching TRBD1. The CDR3 sequence is 14 residues long. J gave up 6 bases and V 4 bases, and 6 bases lay outside the gene matches. The germline CDR1 and CDR2 sequences are MNHEY and SMNVEV (reference sequence).

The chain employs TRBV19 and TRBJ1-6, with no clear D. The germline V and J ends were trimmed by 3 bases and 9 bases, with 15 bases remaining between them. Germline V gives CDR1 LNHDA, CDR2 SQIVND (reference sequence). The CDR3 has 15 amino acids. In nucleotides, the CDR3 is TGTGCCAGTAGTATCGGGCCTCCCGGAGGTTCACCCCTCCACTTT. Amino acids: CASSIGPPGGSPLHF.

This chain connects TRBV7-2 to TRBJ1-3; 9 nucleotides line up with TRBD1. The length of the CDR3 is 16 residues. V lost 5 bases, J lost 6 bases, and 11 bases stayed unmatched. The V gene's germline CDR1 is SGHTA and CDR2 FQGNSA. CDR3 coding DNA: TGTGCCAGCAGCCTAACAGGGACAGGGCGTCCAAACACCATATATTTT. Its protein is CASSLTGTGRPNTIYF.

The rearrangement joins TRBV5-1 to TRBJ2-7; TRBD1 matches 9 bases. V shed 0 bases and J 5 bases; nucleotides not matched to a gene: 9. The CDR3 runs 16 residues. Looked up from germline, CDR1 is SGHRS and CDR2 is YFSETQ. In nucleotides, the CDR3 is TGCGCCAGCAGCTTGGGAATGCGGGACAGGGAGGACGAGCAGTACTTC. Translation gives CASSLGMRDREDEQYF.